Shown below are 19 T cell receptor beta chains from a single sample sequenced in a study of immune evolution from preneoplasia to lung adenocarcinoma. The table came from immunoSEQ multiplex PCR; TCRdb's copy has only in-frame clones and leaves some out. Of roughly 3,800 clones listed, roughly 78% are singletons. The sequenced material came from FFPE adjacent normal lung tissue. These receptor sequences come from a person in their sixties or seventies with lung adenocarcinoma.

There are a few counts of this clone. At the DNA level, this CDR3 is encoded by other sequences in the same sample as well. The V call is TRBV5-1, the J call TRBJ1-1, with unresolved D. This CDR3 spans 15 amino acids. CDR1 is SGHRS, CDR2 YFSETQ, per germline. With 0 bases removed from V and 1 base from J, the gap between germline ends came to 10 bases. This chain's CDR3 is CASSLDGRPNTEAFF. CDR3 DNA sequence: TGCGCCAGCAGCTTGGACGGTCGCCCGAACACTGAAGCTTTCTTT.

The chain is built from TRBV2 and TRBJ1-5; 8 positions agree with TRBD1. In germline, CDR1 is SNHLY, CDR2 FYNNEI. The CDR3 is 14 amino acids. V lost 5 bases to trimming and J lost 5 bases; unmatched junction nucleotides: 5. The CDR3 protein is CASSRQGFHQPQHF. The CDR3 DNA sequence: TGTGCCAGCAGTAGACAGGGGTTCCATCAGCCCCAGCATTTT.

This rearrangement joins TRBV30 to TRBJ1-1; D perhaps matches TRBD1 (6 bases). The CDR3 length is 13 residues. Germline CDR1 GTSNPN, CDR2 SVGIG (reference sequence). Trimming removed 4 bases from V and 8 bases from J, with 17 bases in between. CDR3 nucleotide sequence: TGTGCCTGGAACCGGGAGGGGGGATTCGAAGCTTTCTTT. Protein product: CAWNREGGFEAFF.

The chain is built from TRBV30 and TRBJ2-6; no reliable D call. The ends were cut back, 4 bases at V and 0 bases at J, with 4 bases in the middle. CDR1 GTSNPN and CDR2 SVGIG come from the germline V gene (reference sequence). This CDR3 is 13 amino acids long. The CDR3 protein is CAWKYSGANVLTF. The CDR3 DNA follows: TGTGCCTGGAAGTACTCTGGGGCCAACGTCCTGACTTTC.

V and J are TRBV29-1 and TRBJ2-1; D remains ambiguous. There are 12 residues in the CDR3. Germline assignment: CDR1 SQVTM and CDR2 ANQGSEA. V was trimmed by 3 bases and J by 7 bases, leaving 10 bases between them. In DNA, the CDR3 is TGCAGCGTTGAGGTCACCTCTAATGAGCAGTTCTTC. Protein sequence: CSVEVTSNEQFF.

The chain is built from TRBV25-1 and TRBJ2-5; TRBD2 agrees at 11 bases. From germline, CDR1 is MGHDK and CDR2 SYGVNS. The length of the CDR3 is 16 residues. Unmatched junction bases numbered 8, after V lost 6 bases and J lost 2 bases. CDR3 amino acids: CASSPQTSGVQETQYF. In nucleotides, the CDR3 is TGTGCCAGCAGCCCTCAGACTAGCGGGGTGCAAGAGACCCAGTACTTC.

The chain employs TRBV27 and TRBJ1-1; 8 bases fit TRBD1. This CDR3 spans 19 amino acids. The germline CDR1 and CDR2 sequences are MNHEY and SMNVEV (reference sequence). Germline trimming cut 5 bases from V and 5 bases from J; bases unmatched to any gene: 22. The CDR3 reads CASSKTALNRGWENTEAFF. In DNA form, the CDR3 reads TGTGCCAGCAGTAAGACGGCATTAAACAGGGGGTGGGAGAATACTGAAGCTTTCTTT.

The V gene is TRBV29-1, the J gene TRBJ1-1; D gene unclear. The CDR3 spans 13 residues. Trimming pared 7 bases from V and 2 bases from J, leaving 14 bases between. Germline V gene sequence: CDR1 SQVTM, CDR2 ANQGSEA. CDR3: CSARAGPNTEAFF. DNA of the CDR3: TGCAGCGCGCGAGCAGGACCTAACACTGAAGCTTTCTTT.

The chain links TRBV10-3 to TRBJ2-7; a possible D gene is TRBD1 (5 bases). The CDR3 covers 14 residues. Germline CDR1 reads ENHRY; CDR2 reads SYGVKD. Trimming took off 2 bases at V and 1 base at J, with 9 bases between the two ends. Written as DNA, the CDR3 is TGTGCCATCAGTGAGGTACAGGCTTCCTACGAGCAGTACTTC. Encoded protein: CAISEVQASYEQYF.

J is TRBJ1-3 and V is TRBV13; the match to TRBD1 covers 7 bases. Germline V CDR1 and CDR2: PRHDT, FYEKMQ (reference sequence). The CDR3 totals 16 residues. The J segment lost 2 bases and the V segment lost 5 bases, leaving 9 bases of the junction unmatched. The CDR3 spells CASSMRQGRAGNTIYF. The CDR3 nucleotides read TGTGCCAGCAGCATGCGACAGGGCAGGGCTGGAAACACCATATATTTT. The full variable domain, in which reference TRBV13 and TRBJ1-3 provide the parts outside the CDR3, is AAGVIQSPRHLIKEKRETATLKCYPIPRHDTVYWYQQGPGQDPQFLISFYEKMQSDKGSIPDRFSAQQFSDYHSELNMSSLELGDSALYFCASSMRQGRAGNTIYFGEGSWLTVV.

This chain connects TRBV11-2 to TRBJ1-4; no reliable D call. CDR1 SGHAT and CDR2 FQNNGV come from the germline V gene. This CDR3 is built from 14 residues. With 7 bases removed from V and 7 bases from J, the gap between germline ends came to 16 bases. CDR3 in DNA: TGTGCCAGCACCCTGGGCGGCTCGGGTGAAAAACTGTTTTTT. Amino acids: CASTLGGSGEKLFF.

CDR3 nucleotide sequence: TGTGCCAGCAGTTTATCGAGGAGGGATGGCTACACCTTC. Its protein is CASSLSRRDGYTF. The gene calls are TRBV27 and TRBJ1-2; D is unresolved. V lost 0 bases, J lost 6 bases, and 8 bases lay in between. This CDR3 spans 13 amino acids. Germline CDR1 and CDR2: MNHEY and SMNVEV (reference sequence).

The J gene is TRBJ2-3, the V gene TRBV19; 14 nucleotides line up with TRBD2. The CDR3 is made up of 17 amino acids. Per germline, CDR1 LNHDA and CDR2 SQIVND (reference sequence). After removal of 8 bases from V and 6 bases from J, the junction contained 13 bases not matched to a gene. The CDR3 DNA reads TGTGCCAGTGATGCGGGGTCGGGGACTAGCGGGAGCGATACGCAGTATTTT. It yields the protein CASDAGSGTSGSDTQYF. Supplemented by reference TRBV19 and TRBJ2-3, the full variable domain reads DGGITQSPKYLFRKEGQNVTLSCEQNLNHDAMYWYRQDPGQGLRLIYYSQIVNDFQKGDIAEGYSVSREKKESFPLTVTSAQKNPTAFYLCASDAGSGTSGSDTQYFGPGTRLTVL.

The CDR3 nucleotides read TGTGCCAGCAGTCCGGAGACCGGGGAGACCCAGTACTTC. This sequence encodes CASSPETGETQYF. The V gene is TRBV2, the J gene TRBJ2-5; no firm D call. Germline loops: CDR1 SNHLY, CDR2 FYNNEI. With 5 bases removed from V and 5 bases from J, the gap between germline ends came to 12 bases. The CDR3 covers 13 residues.

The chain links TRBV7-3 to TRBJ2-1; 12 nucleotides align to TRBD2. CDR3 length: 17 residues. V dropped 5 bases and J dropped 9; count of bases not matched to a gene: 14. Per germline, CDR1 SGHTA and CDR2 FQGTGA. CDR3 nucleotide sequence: TGTGCCAGCAGCCCATTTGGGTCTAGCGGGAGGGCTGGTGAGCAGTTCTTC. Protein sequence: CASSPFGSSGRAGEQFF.

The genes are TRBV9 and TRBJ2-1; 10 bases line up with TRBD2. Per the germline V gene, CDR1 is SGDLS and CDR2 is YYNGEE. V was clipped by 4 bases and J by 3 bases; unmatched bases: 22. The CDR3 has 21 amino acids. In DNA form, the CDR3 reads TGTGCCAGCAGCCCCTACCGCCGCCTAGCGGGAGCGGTGGGAATCTACAATGAGCAGTTCTTC. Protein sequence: CASSPYRRLAGAVGIYNEQFF. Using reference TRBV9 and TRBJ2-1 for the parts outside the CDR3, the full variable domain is DSGVTQTPKHLITATGQRVTLRCSPRSGDLSVYWYQQSLDQGLQFLIQYYNGEERAKGNILERFSAQQFPDLHSELNLSSLELGDSALYFCASSPYRRLAGAVGIYNEQFFGPGTRLTVL.

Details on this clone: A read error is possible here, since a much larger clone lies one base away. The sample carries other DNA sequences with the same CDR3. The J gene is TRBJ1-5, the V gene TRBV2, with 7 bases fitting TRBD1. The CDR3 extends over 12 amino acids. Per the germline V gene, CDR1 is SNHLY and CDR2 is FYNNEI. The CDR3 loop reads CASSEEGRDREF. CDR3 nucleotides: TGTGCCAGCAGTGAAGAGGGAAGGGACAGAGAATTT.

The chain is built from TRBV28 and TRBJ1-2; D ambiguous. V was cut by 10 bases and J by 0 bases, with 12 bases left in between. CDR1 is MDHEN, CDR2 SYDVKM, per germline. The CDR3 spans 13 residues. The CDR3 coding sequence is TGTGCCACTAGATCCCCTACTAACTATGGCTACACCTTC. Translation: CATRSPTNYGYTF.

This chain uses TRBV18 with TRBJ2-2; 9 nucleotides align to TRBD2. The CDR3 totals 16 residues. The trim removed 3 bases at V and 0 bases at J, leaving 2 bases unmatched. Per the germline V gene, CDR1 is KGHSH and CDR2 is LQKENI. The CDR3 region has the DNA TGTGCCAGCTCACCCTTAGCGGGAGCGAACACCGGGGAGCTGTTTTTT. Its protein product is CASSPLAGANTGELFF.